This entry describes one T cell receptor beta chain. What it recognizes is unknown. The investigators reverse transcribed all of the isolated RNA, so they sequenced expressed TCRB transcripts. There were about 3.57 million reads on average in the naive, central memory and regulatory T cell samples. Produced via immunoSEQ multiplex PCR; TCRdb's table is partial and in-frame only. The table lists about 900,000 clones, about 17% of them singletons. The sample is drawn from a study of beta chain features in type 1 diabetes. Trimming took 2 bases from V and 4 from J; bases not matched to a gene: 13. Germline CDR1 is LGHNA and CDR2 is YNFKEQ. This CDR3 comprises 17 residues. General study results and limits: Compared to healthy donors, patients appeared to have naive, central memory and Treg TCRB repertoires that were more alike.

This TCR derives from a woman aged 18-29 years in good health. Sequenced material: naive CD4+ T cells from blood. This chain links TRBV4-2 with TRBJ2-5; TRBD2 agrees at 7 bases. The CDR3 region has the DNA TGTGCCAGCAGCCAATCCAGCCTAGCGGTGGATAGAGAGACCCAGTACTTC. Translated: CASSQSSLAVDRETQYF.